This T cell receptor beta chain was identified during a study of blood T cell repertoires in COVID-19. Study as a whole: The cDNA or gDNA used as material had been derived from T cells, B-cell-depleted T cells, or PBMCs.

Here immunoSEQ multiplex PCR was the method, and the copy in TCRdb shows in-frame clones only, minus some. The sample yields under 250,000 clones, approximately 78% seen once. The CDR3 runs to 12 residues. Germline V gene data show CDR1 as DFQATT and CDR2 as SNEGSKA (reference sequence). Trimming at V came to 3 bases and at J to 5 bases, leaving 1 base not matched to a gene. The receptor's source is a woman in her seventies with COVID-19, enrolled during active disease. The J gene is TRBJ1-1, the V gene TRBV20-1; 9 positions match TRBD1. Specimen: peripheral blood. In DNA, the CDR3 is TGCAGTGCTAGTGACAGGGGGACTGAAGCTTTCTTT. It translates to CSASDRGTEAFF.